Each of the 24 T cell receptor beta chains below was sequenced from the same sample in a study of vaccination and CD4 T cells after COVID-19. Treatment given: approximately 9-day PBMC culture with coronavirus spike peptide pools or control peptides (ViraFEST assay). Oncomine TCR Beta short-read sequencing was applied to DNA from cultured CD4+ T cells. One entry per CDR3 protein results from TCRdb running MiXCR on the PCR reads. The sample lists 16,000 or so distinct CDR3 sequences, about two fifths occurring once. Their antigens remain unidentified. The sample was CD4+ T cells from blood, cultured in vitro, taken after SARS-CoV-2 vaccination. The receptor source for this set is a human donor who had recovered from COVID-19.

This chain connects TRBV6-1 to TRBJ2-3; D ambiguous. In germline, CDR1 is MNHNS, CDR2 SASEGT. This CDR3 is 14 amino acids long. Trimming cost V 3 bases and J 2 bases, with 9 bases left between them. The CDR3 loop is CASSDGPNTDTQYF. CDR3 coding DNA: TGTGCCAGCAGTGACGGTCCGAACACAGATACGCAGTATTTT.

The chain combines TRBV7-9 with TRBJ2-3, with no clear D. This CDR3 has 15 residues. The V end was cut by 3 bases, the J end by 0 bases, with 10 bases between. Germline CDR1 reads SEHNR; CDR2 reads FQNEAQ (reference sequence). The CDR3 DNA follows: TGTGCCAGCAGCTTCGCGGCTACTAGCACAGATACGCAGTATTTT. Translation: CASSFAATSTDTQYF.

The sample holds a few counts of this clonotype. CDR3 in amino acids: CASSLGQGRSSTDTQYF. CDR3 in DNA: TGTGCCAGCAGCTTAGGGCAGGGACGCTCTAGCACAGATACGCAGTATTTT. The chain uses TRBV7-8 and TRBJ2-3; possibly TRBD1 or TRBD2 for D (5 bases each). Germline-derived CDR1 and CDR2 are SGHVS and FQNEAQ. Trimming left V 1 base short and J 0 bases short, with 14 bases between. This CDR3 has 17 amino acids.

This clonotype showed up just a few times. V usage is TRBV2 and J usage is TRBJ1-5; no clear D. The CDR3 is 13 amino acids. Trimming took 6 bases from V and 9 from J, leaving 15 bases between them. Germline CDR1 reads SNHLY; CDR2 reads FYNNEI. The chain's CDR3 is CASRIDTRSPQHF. As DNA, the CDR3 is TGTGCCAGCAGGATCGACACCCGATCGCCCCAGCATTTT.

The chain couples TRBV7-3 to TRBJ2-7; perhaps TRBD2 as D (6 bases). In germline, CDR1 is SGHTA, CDR2 FQGTGA. The length of the CDR3 is 13 residues. The ends were cut back, 4 bases at V and 5 bases at J, with 12 bases in the middle. This chain's CDR3 is CASSSTGVDEQYF. In nucleotides, the CDR3 is TGTGCCAGCAGCTCCACGGGAGTTGACGAGCAGTACTTC.

V gene TRBV6-4 combines with J gene TRBJ1-2; TRBD1 aligns across 12 bases. The CDR3 spans 17 residues. Trimming cost V 2 bases and J 0 bases; bases outside gene matches: 4. Germline lookup yields CDR1 MRHNA and CDR2 SNTAGT. CDR3 sequence (DNA): TGTGCCAGCAGTGACAGGGACAGGGGGCGGCCTAACTATGGCTACACCTTC. This translates into CASSDRDRGRPNYGYTF.

CDR3 residues: CASSFNRGWNTEAFF. CDR3 in DNA: TGTGCCAGCAGTTTTAATAGGGGTTGGAACACTGAAGCTTTCTTT. The chain has TRBV28 and TRBJ1-1; maybe TRBD1 (5 bases). Looked up from germline, CDR1 is MDHEN and CDR2 is SYDVKM. CDR3 size: 15 residues. Trimming shortened V by 3 bases and J by 1 base, and 12 bases separated the two germline ends. The whole variable domain, filled in from reference TRBV28 and TRBJ1-1, reads DVKVTQSSRYLVKRTGEKVFLECVQDMDHENMFWYRQDPGLGLRLIYFSYDVKMKEKGDIPEGYSVSREKKERFSLILESASTNQTSMYLCASSFNRGWNTEAFFGQGTRLTVV.

Of note for this clonotype: Because the CDR3's place on the DNA is in doubt, the DNA is left out and the CDR3 is given as listed by TCRdb. The chain recombines TRBV6-1 with TRBJ1-2; TRBD1 is taken as the D call from the table, unchecked against the DNA. The length of the CDR3 is 23 amino acids, counting both ends. Germline CDR1 reads MNHNS; CDR2 reads SASEGT. The CDR3 reads CASSDLYVDIQYFGAGTGNGYTF.

The chain combines TRBV6-1 with TRBJ1-4; D may be TRBD1 (6 bases). Trimming shortened V by 4 bases and J by 6 bases, and 18 bases separated the two germline ends. The CDR3 is 16 amino acids. From germline, CDR1 is MNHNS and CDR2 SASEGT. CDR3 bases: TGTGCCAGCAGTGCAACAACAGGGACGGGAGATGAAAAACTGTTTTTT. It is translated as CASSATTGTGDEKLFF.

This CDR3 reads CSAIPRANEQFF. CDR3 DNA: TGCAGTGCTATTCCAAGGGCGAATGAGCAGTTCTTC. The genes are TRBV20-1 and TRBJ2-1; no firm D call. Trimming removed 4 bases at V and 7 bases at J, with 11 bases between. Germline lookup yields CDR1 DFQATT and CDR2 SNEGSKA (reference sequence). The CDR3 is made up of 12 amino acids.

The V call is TRBV14, the J call TRBJ1-6; D gene ambiguous. CDR1 and CDR2 (germline): SGHDN, FVKESK. Between the trimmed V and J ends, which lost 3 bases and 10 bases, there was a span of 19 bases. This CDR3 is built from 16 residues. CDR3 DNA: TGTGCCAGCAGCCAGATGGGTCGCGGGCCGGGATCACCCCTCCACTTT. Translated: CASSQMGRGPGSPLHF.

This sequence joins TRBV5-1 and TRBJ2-2; the D is unclear. Germline loops: CDR1 SGHRS, CDR2 YFSETQ. Trimming stripped 0 bases from V and 8 bases from J, with 17 bases between. The length of the CDR3 is 16 residues. CDR3 in amino acids: CASSLGLGKLEGELFF. The DNA of the CDR3 is TGCGCCAGCAGCTTGGGACTGGGGAAACTCGAGGGGGAGCTGTTTTTT. The full variable domain, its missing parts supplied by reference TRBV5-1 and TRBJ2-2, is KAGVTQTPRYLIKTRGQQVTLSCSPISGHRSVSWYQQTPGQGLQFLFEYFSETQRNKGNFPGRFSGRQFSNSRSEMNVSTLELGDSALYLCASSLGLGKLEGELFFGEGSRLTVL.

The chain recombines TRBV6-1 with TRBJ2-7; 8 bases agree with TRBD1. Germline CDR1 and CDR2: MNHNS and SASEGT. The CDR3 sequence is 15 residues long. The J segment lost 2 bases and the V segment lost 4 bases, leaving 7 bases of the junction unmatched. CDR3 in amino acids: CASSAPGTGPYEQYF. In nucleotides, the CDR3 is TGTGCCAGCAGTGCGCCCGGGACAGGCCCCTACGAGCAGTACTTC.

V is TRBV28 and J is TRBJ2-7; 9 nucleotides line up with TRBD1. The CDR3 contains 14 residues. Germline assignment: CDR1 MDHEN and CDR2 SYDVKM. With 7 bases clipped from V and 5 bases from J, the junction kept 9 bases outside the gene matches. CDR3 residues: CASTEQGARNEQYF. In nucleotides, the CDR3 is TGTGCCAGCACCGAACAGGGGGCGCGAAACGAGCAGTACTTC.

The gene calls are TRBV24-1 and TRBJ2-5; 9 positions match TRBD1. V lost 4 bases and J lost 5; bases outside the gene matches: 10. This CDR3 has 16 amino acids. In germline, CDR1 is KGHDR, CDR2 SFDVKD. The CDR3: CATSDKLLGQGETQYF. The CDR3 bases are TGTGCCACCAGTGACAAACTCTTAGGACAGGGGGAGACCCAGTACTTC.

This clonotype has a handful of counts. V and J are TRBV6-1 and TRBJ2-7; 7 bases are a match to TRBD1. Losses at the gene ends were 7 bases for V and 0 bases for J; bases not matched to a gene: 9. The CDR3 spans 15 residues. The germline CDR1 and CDR2 sequences are MNHNS and SASEGT. The CDR3 DNA reads TGTGCCAGCACAAAGTGGGACAGAGGCTCCTACGAGCAGTACTTC. Its translation: CASTKWDRGSYEQYF.

The rearrangement joins TRBV2 to TRBJ2-2; possibly TRBD1 for D (6 bases). Germline V CDR1 and CDR2: SNHLY, FYNNEI. CDR3 length: 15 residues. V lost 7 bases to trimming and J lost 0 bases, with 12 bases between them. The CDR3 nucleotides are TGTGCCAGCAAGAGGACAGTCCCGAACACCGGGGAGCTGTTTTTT. It specifies CASKRTVPNTGELFF.

This clonotype was detected only a few times. CDR3 sequence reads: CSASLQETQYF. CDR3 coding DNA: TGCAGTGCTAGTTTACAAGAGACCCAGTACTTC. The V and J genes are TRBV20-1 and TRBJ2-5; unclear D gene. In germline, CDR1 is DFQATT, CDR2 SNEGSKA (reference sequence). The V end was cut by 3 bases, the J end by 2 bases, with 4 bases between. The CDR3 sequence is 11 residues long.

The table lists this clonotype with a few counts. This CDR3 reads CASSAGSGSNQPQHF. The CDR3 DNA is TGTGCCAGCAGTGCAGGGTCTGGAAGCAATCAGCCCCAGCATTTT. The chain joins TRBV2 to TRBJ1-5; possibly TRBD1 for D (5 bases). Between the trimmed V and J ends, which lost 4 bases and 1 base, there was a span of 11 bases. The CDR3 is made up of 15 amino acids. Germline-derived CDR1 and CDR2 are SNHLY and FYNNEI. The full variable domain, rest sourced from reference TRBV2 and TRBJ1-5, is EPEVTQTPSHQVTQMGQEVILRCVPISNHLYFYWYRQILGQKVEFLVSFYNNEISEKSEIFDDQFSVERPDGSNFTLKIRSTKLEDSAMYFCASSAGSGSNQPQHFGDGTRLSIL.

The chain is built from TRBV7-8 and TRBJ2-3; D is undetermined. Germline lookup yields CDR1 SGHVS and CDR2 FQNEAQ. This CDR3 has 13 amino acids. V lost 1 base to trimming and J lost 1 base, with 3 bases between them. The CDR3 region is CASSLGGTDTQYF. For the CDR3, the DNA is TGTGCCAGCAGCTTAGGGGGCACAGATACGCAGTATTTT.

The rearrangement joins TRBV6-5 to TRBJ2-7; D is undetermined. This CDR3 has 15 amino acids. Germline assignment: CDR1 MNHEY and CDR2 SVGAGI. V lost 2 bases and J 2 bases, leaving 13 bases between the germline ends. The CDR3 loop reads CASSYRLSVTYEQYF. The CDR3 DNA is TGTGCCAGCAGTTACCGGCTGTCGGTTACCTACGAGCAGTACTTC.

CDR3 loop: CASSLGGAGVIAGELFF. The CDR3 region has the DNA TGTGCCAGCAGCTTAGGGGGTGCAGGGGTAATTGCCGGGGAGCTGTTTTTT. The rearrangement uses TRBV7-8 and TRBJ2-2, with a possible D match to TRBD1 (6 bases). Germline V lookup: CDR1 SGHVS, CDR2 FQNEAQ. The CDR3 consists of 17 residues. Between the trimmed V and J ends, which lost 1 base and 6 bases, there was a span of 18 bases.

The J gene is TRBJ2-2, the V gene TRBV6-1, with TRBD1 matching over 9 bases. CDR3 length: 15 amino acids. From germline, CDR1 is MNHNS and CDR2 SASEGT. The V gene end was trimmed by 6 bases and the J gene end by 4 bases; junction bases not matched to a gene: 6. CDR3 coding DNA: TGTGCCAGCAGAGCCGGGACAGGGATCACCGGGGAGCTGTTTTTT. This codes for CASRAGTGITGELFF.

The V and J genes are TRBV6-2 or TRBV6-3 and TRBJ2-3; TRBD1 aligns across 9 bases. CDR3 length equals 15 residues. Germline assignment: CDR1 MNHEY and CDR2 SVGEGT. V was clipped by 6 bases and J by 2 bases; unmatched bases: 6. The CDR3: CASSPGTGHTDTQYF. The CDR3 bases are TGTGCCAGCAGCCCCGGGACAGGGCACACAGATACGCAGTATTTT.